This paragraph reports one T cell receptor beta chain. In its sample, this clonotype was seen many times. The clone's antigen remains unknown. Base qualities are not provided; no much larger clone lies one nucleotide away. This entry comes from a study of patients and donors after allogeneic stem cell transplantation (dated by TCRdb to 2020 to 2021). Receptors were amplified or captured by RT-PCR. Sequencing used a NextSeq 550. In TCRdb, the public reads were trimmed at Q25 with fastp and aligned with MiXCR, with productive beta chains retained. Each CDR3 protein gets just one entry, which takes the most common genes and DNA from the rows behind it. The sample contains tens of thousands of distinct CDR3 sequences, roughly 8% of them found a single time. The top ten constitute 45% to 60% of the sample. CDR1 MDHEN and CDR2 SYDVKM were looked up in the germline V gene. Inclusive of the bounding cysteine and phenylalanine, the CDR3 is 14 residues long. Just the 42-base CDR3 DNA is kept, in frame starting at base 1. The junction carries 10 bases between V and J, which are trimmed by 2 bases and 3 bases respectively.

The specimen was blood, either unsorted or a sorted T cell fraction (not recorded which). The V gene is TRBV28 and the J gene is TRBJ1-1; the D region possibly corresponds to TRBD1 (6 bases align). This clonotype originated in a human donor who was either an allogeneic HSCT recipient or a stem cell or donor lymphocyte infusion donor (not recorded which). It is not recorded whose cells these are; they may come from a transplant donor. CDR3 reads: CASSLIEGDTEAFF. The DNA reads TGTGCCAGCAGTTTAATCGAGGGGGACACTGAAGCTTTCTTT.